This TCR beta chain was retrieved from a study of response to subunit inactivated influenza vaccine. Study conclusions and caveats: With each seasonal influenza vaccination, the authors suggested, few new T cells are recruited.

This clonotype was recorded many times. Antigen unknown. Its ends do not fully match the called genes, so a read error is possible. TCRdb passed the RT-PCR reads through MiXCR, listing each CDR3 protein once. The sample has roughly 460,000 distinct CDR3 sequences, approximately 10% seen once. Germline-derived CDR1 and CDR2 are MNHNY and SVGAGI (reference sequence). This CDR3 is built from 11 residues. V and J are TRBV6-6 and TRBJ2-3; TRBD2 might be the D (5 bases). The starting material was PBMCs from blood, obtained 40 to 50 days after vaccination. This clonotype was obtained from a man over 45 who received an inactivated influenza vaccine. This chain's CDR3 is CATSYGEGMTF. The CDR3 coding sequence is TGTGCCACCAGCTACGGCGAGGGAATGACTTTT.